The sample holds a few counts of the clone carrying this T cell receptor (beta chain). Antigen specificity is unknown. Primers included in the PCR were 60 Vbeta and 13 Jbeta primers. The protocol was immunoSEQ multiplex PCR, while the TCRdb copy is restricted to in-frame clones and leaves out a portion. The table includes 100,000 to 150,000 clones, 83% detected once. The sample originates from a study of cytomegalovirus exposure and HLA in healthy donors. Looking at the study overall: Most genotyped donors, approximately 77% of some 400, had Caucasian-associated genetic ancestry.

CDR3 length equals 16 residues. Germline CDR1 is LNHDA and CDR2 is SQIVND (reference sequence). The trim removed 5 bases at V and 4 bases at J, leaving 7 bases unmatched. Points from the study as a whole: Most subjects had HLA-A and HLA-B alleles reportedly predicted accurately by TCR beta sequences. 150 or so TCR beta chains were listed as cytomegalovirus-associated. The only immune exposure information that was available was CMV serostatus.

The chain joins TRBV19 to TRBJ2-3, with 12 positions matching TRBD2. This receptor was taken from a woman in her thirties or forties in good health and CMV-seropositive. The sequencing input was PBMCs. The CDR3 DNA reads as TGTGCCAGTAGTTTCCTAGCGGGAGGGTTCGCAGATACGCAGTATTTT. Its translation: CASSFLAGGFADTQYF.